This T cell receptor (beta chain) is drawn from a study of shared clonotypes between healthy human individuals. Original processing methods: ImmunoSEQ sequences covered only the junction and lacked quality scores; filtering therefore differed. Produced via immunoSEQ multiplex PCR; TCRdb's table is partial and in-frame only. The D gene and trimming were derived from the DNA, and the V and J assignments and clone size from that table. The table has some 2,500,000 clones, 85% to 95% seen once. Germline V gene data show CDR1 as SEHNR and CDR2 as FQNEAQ (reference sequence). V dropped 2 bases and J dropped 5 bases, with 24 bases sitting between them. The CDR3 is 18 residues long. Study donors comprised healthy, HIV-negative adults devoid of recent acute infection or vaccination. Remarks on this clone: Its matching antigen is unknown.

Findings and caveats of the study: The donor pool, a small one, limited the genetic and exposure-history diversity represented.

This sequence joins TRBV7-9 and TRBJ2-5, with D unresolved. This receptor was identified in a man aged 18 to 35 in good health. Some clones in this sample may be carry-over from other donors' samples. The sequenced material came from naive CD4+ T cells from PBMCs. As for subset: CD45RA+ positively selected. The CDR3 region is CASSLRPPSDTKGETQYF. CDR3 bases: TGTGCCAGCAGCTTAAGGCCCCCTTCTGACACCAAAGGGGAGACCCAGTACTTC. Full variable domain (remainder filled in from reference TRBV7-9 and TRBJ2-5): DTGVSQNPRHKITKRGQNVTFRCDPISEHNRLYWYRQTLGQGPEFLTYFQNEAQLEKSRLLSDRFSAERPKGSFSTLEIQRTEQGDSAMYLCASSLRPPSDTKGETQYFGPGTRLLVL.